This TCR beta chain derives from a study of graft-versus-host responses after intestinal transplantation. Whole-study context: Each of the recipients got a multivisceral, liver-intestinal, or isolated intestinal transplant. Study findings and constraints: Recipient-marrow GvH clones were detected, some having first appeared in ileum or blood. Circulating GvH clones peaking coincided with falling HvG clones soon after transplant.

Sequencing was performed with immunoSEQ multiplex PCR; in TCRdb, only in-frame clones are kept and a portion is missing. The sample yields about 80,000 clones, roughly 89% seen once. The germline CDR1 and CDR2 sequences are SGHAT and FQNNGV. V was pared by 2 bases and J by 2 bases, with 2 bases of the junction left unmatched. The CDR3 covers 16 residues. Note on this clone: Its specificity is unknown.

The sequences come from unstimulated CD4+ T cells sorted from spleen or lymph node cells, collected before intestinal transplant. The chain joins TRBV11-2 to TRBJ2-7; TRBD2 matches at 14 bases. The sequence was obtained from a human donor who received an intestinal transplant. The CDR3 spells CASSLRLAGGPYEQYF. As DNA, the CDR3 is TGTGCCAGCAGCTTACGACTAGCGGGAGGGCCCTACGAGCAGTACTTC.